This TCR beta chain was obtained from a study of technical replicates of blood from a handful of donors. Produced via immunoSEQ multiplex PCR; TCRdb's table is partial and in-frame only. The table records about 59,000 clones, 85% to 90% of them present only once. Germline V lookup: CDR1 LNHNV, CDR2 YYDKDF (reference sequence). Germline trimming cut 4 bases from V and 6 bases from J; bases unmatched to any gene: 10. CDR3 size: 16 residues. The source of this sequence is a human donor in good health. Some clones in this sample may be carry-over from other donors' samples. Material for sequencing was PBMCs. The V gene is TRBV15, the J gene TRBJ2-3; the match to TRBD2 covers 10 bases. In DNA form, the CDR3 reads TGTGCCACCAGCACAGGACTAGCGGAGGGGTTGGATACGCAGTATTTT. Translated: CATSTGLAEGLDTQYF.